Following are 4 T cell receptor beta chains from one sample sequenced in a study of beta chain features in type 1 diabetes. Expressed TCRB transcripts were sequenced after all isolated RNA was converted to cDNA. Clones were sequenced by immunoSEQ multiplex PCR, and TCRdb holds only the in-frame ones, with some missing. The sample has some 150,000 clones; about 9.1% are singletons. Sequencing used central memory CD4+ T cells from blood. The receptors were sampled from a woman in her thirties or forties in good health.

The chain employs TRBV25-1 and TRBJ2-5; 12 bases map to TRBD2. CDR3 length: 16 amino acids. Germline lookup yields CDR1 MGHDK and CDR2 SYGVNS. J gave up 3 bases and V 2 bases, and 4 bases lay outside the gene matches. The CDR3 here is CASSEGGLAGKETQYF. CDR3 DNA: TGTGCCAGCAGTGAAGGGGGACTAGCGGGCAAAGAGACCCAGTACTTC.

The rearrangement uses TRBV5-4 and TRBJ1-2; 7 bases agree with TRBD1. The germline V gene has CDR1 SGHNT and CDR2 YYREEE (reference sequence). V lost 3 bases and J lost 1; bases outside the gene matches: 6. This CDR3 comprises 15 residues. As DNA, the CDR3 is TGTGCCAGCAGCTCCTGGGACAGTCTTAACTATGGCTACACCTTC. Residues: CASSSWDSLNYGYTF.

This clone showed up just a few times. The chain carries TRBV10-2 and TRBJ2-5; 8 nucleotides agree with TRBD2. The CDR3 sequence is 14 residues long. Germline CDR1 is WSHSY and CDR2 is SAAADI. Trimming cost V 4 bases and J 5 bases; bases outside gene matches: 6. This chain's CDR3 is CASSAERGKETQYF. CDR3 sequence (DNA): TGCGCCAGCAGTGCGGAGCGGGGGAAGGAGACCCAGTACTTC.

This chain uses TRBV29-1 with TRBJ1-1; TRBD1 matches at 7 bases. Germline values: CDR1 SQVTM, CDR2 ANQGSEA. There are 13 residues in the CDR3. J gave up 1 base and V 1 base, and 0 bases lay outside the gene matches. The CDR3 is CSVEGDRNTEAFF. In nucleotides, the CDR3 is TGCAGCGTTGAAGGGGACAGGAACACTGAAGCTTTCTTT.